One sample yielded the 23 T cell receptor beta chains listed below, sequenced in a study of T cells in tuberculosis. Using immunoSEQ multiplex PCR, the repertoire was profiled, and TCRdb retains in-frame clones only, with some absent. This table holds around 23,000 clones, approximately 86% found once. The time point is: new active TB diagnosis, blood taken before or within 7 days of starting treatment. Sequenced material: PBMCs, taken at tuberculosis diagnosis. These receptors all come from an adult with tuberculosis.

J is TRBJ1-2 and V is TRBV7-9; D gene ambiguous. This CDR3 has 13 residues. V was pared by 5 bases and J by 8 bases, with 15 bases between. Germline lookup yields CDR1 SEHNR and CDR2 FQNEAQ (reference sequence). Here the CDR3 DNA reads TGTGCCAGCAGCCGAACTGCGCTCCTAGGCTACACCTTC. Encoded protein: CASSRTALLGYTF. The complete variable domain, with remaining parts taken from reference TRBV7-9 and TRBJ1-2, reads DTGVSQNPRHKITKRGQNVTFRCDPISEHNRLYWYRQTLGQGPEFLTYFQNEAQLEKSRLLSDRFSAERPKGSFSTLEIQRTEQGDSAMYLCASSRTALLGYTFGSGTRLTVV.

The chain uses TRBV27 and TRBJ2-3, with TRBD2 matching 12 bases. This CDR3 spans 16 amino acids. Trimming removed 5 bases from V and 2 bases from J; junction bases left unmatched: 5. The V gene's germline CDR1 is MNHEY and CDR2 SMNVEV (reference sequence). CDR3 in amino acids: CASSPGLAGNTDTQYF. The CDR3 DNA reads as TGTGCCAGCAGTCCAGGACTAGCGGGAAACACAGATACGCAGTATTTT.

This clone was observed a handful of times. The rearrangement links TRBV10-3 to TRBJ1-6, with TRBD1 as a possible D gene (6 bases). CDR1 is ENHRY, CDR2 SYGVKD, per germline. The CDR3 is 15 residues long. V was cut by 11 bases and J by 0 bases, with 14 bases left in between. The CDR3 DNA follows: TGTGCCGCCGGGGGGGGCGGCTCCTATAATTCACCCCTCCACTTT. This sequence encodes CAAGGGGSYNSPLHF.

The chain couples TRBV5-1 to TRBJ2-7; D gene ambiguous. V was clipped by 5 bases and J by 2 bases, with 11 bases between them. Germline lookup yields CDR1 SGHRS and CDR2 YFSETQ. The CDR3 has 13 residues. CDR3 protein: CASRHGSAYEQYF. CDR3 coding DNA: TGCGCCAGCAGACACGGGTCTGCCTACGAGCAGTACTTC. The variable domain in full, with the rest retrieved from reference TRBV5-1 and TRBJ2-7, is KAGVTQTPRYLIKTRGQQVTLSCSPISGHRSVSWYQQTPGQGLQFLFEYFSETQRNKGNFPGRFSGRQFSNSRSEMNVSTLELGDSALYLCASRHGSAYEQYFGPGTRLTVT.

Only one count was recorded for this clone. The chain couples TRBV29-1 to TRBJ2-6, with D perhaps matching TRBD2 (5 bases). The germline gives CDR1 SQVTM, CDR2 ANQGSEA. V lost 6 bases to trimming and J lost 2 bases, with 11 bases between them. The CDR3 consists of 14 residues. The CDR3 spells CSVLGIPGANVLTF. As DNA, the CDR3 is TGCAGCGTGCTCGGGATTCCTGGGGCCAACGTCCTGACTTTC.

V is TRBV5-6 and J is TRBJ1-1; a possible D gene is TRBD1 (5 bases). Trimming took off 1 base at V and 1 base at J, with 8 bases between the two ends. Germline V gene sequence: CDR1 SGHDT, CDR2 YYEEEE. This CDR3 region has 14 residues. The CDR3 reads CASSLTGPNTEAFF. In DNA form, the CDR3 reads TGTGCCAGCAGCTTGACAGGACCGAACACTGAAGCTTTCTTT.

The chain uses TRBV30 and TRBJ2-1, with 8 bases that match TRBD2. This CDR3 is built from 14 residues. The V segment lost 4 bases and the J segment 6 bases; nucleotides outside the gene matches: 8. Germline CDR1 is GTSNPN and CDR2 is SVGIG (reference sequence). The chain's CDR3 is CAWTIGLAGNEQFF. The CDR3 region has the DNA TGTGCCTGGACGATCGGTCTAGCGGGCAATGAGCAGTTCTTC. Using reference TRBV30 and TRBJ2-1 for the parts outside the CDR3, the full variable domain is SQTIHQWPATLVQPVGSPLSLECTVEGTSNPNLYWYRQAAGRGLQLLFYSVGIGQISSEVPQNLSASRPQDRQFILSSKKLLLSDSGFYLCAWTIGLAGNEQFFGPGTRLTVL.

This clone was observed a single time. The gene calls are TRBV28 and TRBJ1-2; 11 positions match TRBD1. The ends lost 4 bases at V and 8 bases at J; junction bases unmatched: 9. CDR3 size: 15 residues. Germline assignment: CDR1 MDHEN and CDR2 SYDVKM. This CDR3 is CASSSLGTGGSGYTF. CDR3 sequence (DNA): TGTGCCAGCAGTTCCCTAGGGACAGGGGGAAGCGGCTACACCTTC.

J is TRBJ1-2 and V is TRBV5-1; tentatively, D is TRBD1 (5 bases). Germline CDR1 reads SGHRS; CDR2 reads YFSETQ. There are 12 residues in the CDR3. Trimming left V 2 bases short and J 7 bases short, with 9 bases between. This CDR3 reads CASSFQGSGYTF. In DNA, the CDR3 is TGCGCCAGCAGCTTCCAGGGAAGTGGCTACACCTTC.

The chain recombines TRBV15 with TRBJ2-7, with a possible D match to TRBD2 (5 bases). Germline loops: CDR1 LNHNV, CDR2 YYDKDF (reference sequence). There are 17 residues in the CDR3. Trimming removed 4 bases from V and 0 bases from J, with 19 bases in between. CDR3 loop: CATSKSWGAEPSYEQYF. CDR3 nucleotides: TGTGCCACCAGCAAGAGTTGGGGAGCCGAGCCCTCCTACGAGCAGTACTTC.

This chain joins TRBV5-1 and TRBJ1-4; D is unresolved. The CDR3 is 14 amino acids. Trimming stripped 2 bases from V and 8 bases from J, with 13 bases between. Per germline, CDR1 SGHRS and CDR2 YFSETQ. CDR3 DNA: TGCGCCAGCAGCTTAGGAGGGTTGGGCGAAAAACTGTTTTTT. Translating it yields CASSLGGLGEKLFF. Full variable domain (outside the CDR3, taken from reference TRBV5-1 and TRBJ1-4): KAGVTQTPRYLIKTRGQQVTLSCSPISGHRSVSWYQQTPGQGLQFLFEYFSETQRNKGNFPGRFSGRQFSNSRSEMNVSTLELGDSALYLCASSLGGLGEKLFFGSGTQLSVL.

The chain couples TRBV30 to TRBJ2-3; 9 bases are a match to TRBD2. Germline V CDR1 and CDR2: GTSNPN, SVGIG (reference sequence). The CDR3 has 14 residues. J lost 7 bases, V lost 7 bases, and 12 bases had no gene match. The CDR3 coding sequence is TGTGCCTTCCCGACTAGCGGCGACCAGCATACGCAGTATTTT. Translated: CAFPTSGDQHTQYF.

This rearrangement joins TRBV5-4 to TRBJ1-1; D is perhaps TRBD1 (5 bases). V was trimmed by 1 base and J by 4 bases, leaving 14 bases between them. Germline CDR1 reads SGHNT; CDR2 reads YYREEE (reference sequence). The CDR3 covers 15 residues. CDR3 loop: CASSLPRGESTEAFF. The DNA of the CDR3 is TGTGCCAGCAGCTTGCCGCGGGGGGAAAGCACTGAAGCTTTCTTT.

The genes are TRBV7-9 and TRBJ1-1; the D is unclear. V was clipped by 4 bases and J by 4 bases, with 10 bases between them. Germline V gene sequence: CDR1 SEHNR, CDR2 FQNEAQ (reference sequence). This CDR3 is 13 amino acids long. CDR3 in DNA: TGTGCCAGCAGCTGGGAGGGTTTCACTGAAGCTTTCTTT. It codes for CASSWEGFTEAFF.

This chain connects TRBV6-1 to TRBJ2-1; possibly TRBD1 for D (6 bases). The CDR3 totals 14 residues. The V end lost 4 bases, the J end lost 7 bases, and 14 bases lay between the germline ends. Germline CDR1 reads MNHNS; CDR2 reads SASEGT. The CDR3 is CASSGARQGNEQFF. The CDR3 bases are TGTGCCAGCAGTGGGGCACGGCAGGGGAATGAGCAGTTCTTC.

This clone was found a few times. The chain couples TRBV19 to TRBJ2-7; 10 bases line up with TRBD2. Germline V gene sequence: CDR1 LNHDA, CDR2 SQIVND (reference sequence). The length of the CDR3 is 16 residues. The V gene end was trimmed by 1 base and the J gene end by 3 bases; junction bases not matched to a gene: 6. DNA for the CDR3: TGTGCCAGTAGTATAGGGTTATCTAGCGGGAGCTACGAGCAGTACTTC. Protein: CASSIGLSSGSYEQYF.

In its sample, this clone is medium-sized (0.01 to 0.1%). The genes are TRBV2 and TRBJ2-7; perhaps TRBD1 as D (5 bases). This CDR3 region has 14 residues. Germline V gene sequence: CDR1 SNHLY, CDR2 FYNNEI. Between the trimmed V and J ends, which lost 6 bases and 1 base, there was a span of 13 bases. CDR3 DNA: TGTGCCAGCAGCGTTGAGGACAAGTCCTACGAGCAGTACTTC. This sequence encodes CASSVEDKSYEQYF. The full variable domain, its missing parts supplied by reference TRBV2 and TRBJ2-7, is EPEVTQTPSHQVTQMGQEVILRCVPISNHLYFYWYRQILGQKVEFLVSFYNNEISEKSEIFDDQFSVERPDGSNFTLKIRSTKLEDSAMYFCASSVEDKSYEQYFGPGTRLTVT.

V is TRBV5-4 and J is TRBJ1-1; D might be TRBD1 (6 bases). Germline V CDR1 and CDR2: SGHNT, YYREEE (reference sequence). V was shortened by 4 bases and J by 3 bases, with 16 bases between the two germline ends. The CDR3 spans 15 residues. This CDR3 is CASSPGGRGDTEAFF. The CDR3 coding sequence is TGTGCCAGCAGCCCCGGAGGCAGGGGAGACACTGAAGCTTTCTTT.

J is TRBJ1-1 and V is TRBV5-1, with a possible D match to TRBD1 (5 bases). The V end lost 1 base, the J end lost 5 bases, and 6 bases lay between the germline ends. In germline, CDR1 is SGHRS, CDR2 YFSETQ. The CDR3 length is 12 residues. The CDR3 coding sequence is TGCGCCAGCAGCTTGCGGGGGACTGAAGCTTTCTTT. Translation gives CASSLRGTEAFF.

The chain recombines TRBV30 with TRBJ1-1; D unresolved. V was pared by 1 base and J by 5 bases, with 11 bases between. This CDR3 contains 13 residues. CDR1 is GTSNPN, CDR2 SVGIG, per germline (reference sequence). The CDR3 loop reads CAWSDGSGTEAFF. Written as DNA, the CDR3 is TGTGCCTGGAGTGACGGAAGCGGGACTGAAGCTTTCTTT.

A single count supports this clone. The gene calls are TRBV29-1 and TRBJ2-7; D gene ambiguous. This CDR3 has 11 amino acids. With 4 bases removed from V and 7 bases from J, the gap between germline ends came to 11 bases. Germline V gene lookup returns CDR1 SQVTM and CDR2 ANQGSEA. The DNA for the CDR3 is TGCAGCGTTGCTCTCCACAATGAGCAGTACTTC. It translates to CSVALHNEQYF.

The V call is TRBV7-2, the J call TRBJ1-1, with D possibly being TRBD1 (5 bases). Trimming shortened V by 5 bases and J by 5 bases, and 15 bases separated the two germline ends. Germline CDR1 is SGHTA and CDR2 is FQGNSA. The length of the CDR3 is 14 residues. CDR3 sequence (DNA): TGTGCCAGCAGCCCTCGGCAGGGAGGGACTGAAGCTTTCTTT. Its protein product is CASSPRQGGTEAFF.

This clone appeared a few times. This chain connects TRBV27 to TRBJ1-2, with TRBD1 matching over 9 bases. The CDR3 spans 14 residues. The junction had 10 bases not matched to a gene; V was cut back by 5 bases and J by 9 bases. CDR1 is MNHEY, CDR2 SMNVEV, per germline (reference sequence). For the CDR3, the DNA is TGTGCCAGCAGTCCAGACAGGGGGGGGCTCAGCTACACCTTC. Its translation is CASSPDRGGLSYTF.